These T cell receptor beta chains were read from a single sample in a study of blood T cell dynamics during melanoma immunotherapy. Some clones are missing from TCRdb's copy, which holds only in-frame ones; the method was immunoSEQ multiplex PCR. The profile shows some 4,000 clones, under 90% of them singletons. The specimen was blood, collected from a patient treated with checkpoint blockade. Source of these receptors: a human donor with melanoma. CDR3s include the opening cysteine and the closing phenylalanine or tryptophan. D genes are given only for firm matches. Rows give clone size only sometimes, using once, few, many, or a class for an expanded clone.

CDR3 length	J gene	clone size	D gene	V gene	CDR3 DNA	CDR3 protein
14	TRBJ1-2	once	.	TRBV18	TGTGCCAGCTCACCAGGCCAGGCTTACTATGGCTACACCTTC	CASSPGQAYYGYTF
14	TRBJ2-2	.	.	TRBV10-3	TGTGCCATCAGTGAGTCGACAAACACCGGGGAGCTGTTTTTT	CAISESTNTGELFF
15	TRBJ1-1	.	.	TRBV5-1	TGCGCCAGCAGCCCTCGAGAGGGGGGAAACACTGAAGCTTTCTTT	CASSPREGGNTEAFF
16	TRBJ1-5	.	TRBD1	TRBV6-6	TGTGCCAGCAGTGCCGGACAGGGGAGTTGGAATCAGCCCCAGCATTTT	CASSAGQGSWNQPQHF
13	TRBJ1-5	few	TRBD1	TRBV2	TGTGCCAGCAGGGGACAGGTCATTGAGCCCCAGCATTTT	CASRGQVIEPQHF
16	TRBJ2-6	.	TRBD1	TRBV5-5	TGTGCCAGCAGCGGGGACAGGGGGCCTGGGGCCAACGTCCTGACTTTC	CASSGDRGPGANVLTF
14	TRBJ1-2	.	.	TRBV9	TGTGCCAGCAGCGTAGAGGGGTCGGGGGTAGGCTACACCTTC	CASSVEGSGVGYTF
14	TRBJ2-7	.	TRBD1	TRBV30	TGTGCCTGGAGTCCCGGGACAGGGGGCTACGAGCAGTACTTC	CAWSPGTGGYEQYF
18	TRBJ2-7	.	TRBD2	TRBV7-8	TGTGCCAGCAGCCAACCGCGGACTAGCGGGGGGCGGCAATACGAGCAGTACTTC	CASSQPRTSGGRQYEQYF